One and the same sample provided the 23 T cell receptor beta chains below, sequenced in a study of blood T cell repertoires in COVID-19. The repertoire was sequenced with immunoSEQ multiplex PCR; TCRdb's copy has only in-frame clones and lacks some. The repertoire consists of under 200,000 clones, with 87% occurring once and the leading ten covering 5.5% to 8.5%. The sequenced sample was PBMCs or T cells enriched from blood (not recorded which). These receptors were taken from a woman aged 50 to 60 who had recovered from COVID-19.

The V call is TRBV7-9, the J call TRBJ1-2; tentatively, D is TRBD1 (5 bases). Per germline, CDR1 SEHNR and CDR2 FQNEAQ (reference sequence). The V and J ends lost 0 bases and 10 bases respectively, with 15 bases between them. The CDR3 length is 14 residues. CDR3 sequence (DNA): TGTGCCAGCAGCTTAGCTTCGGCGCGGACAAACTACACCTTC. Its translation is CASSLASARTNYTF.

The rearrangement joins TRBV12-5 to TRBJ2-3; 7 bases match TRBD2. In germline, CDR1 is LGHNT, CDR2 FRNRAP. The CDR3 totals 18 residues. V lost 0 bases, J lost 2 bases, and 11 bases stayed unmatched. The CDR3 DNA follows: TGTGCTAGTGGTTTGGTGTACATAGCGGGCGCGGCCACAGATACGCAGTATTTT. It codes for CASGLVYIAGAATDTQYF.

V and J are TRBV5-6 and TRBJ2-7; 10 bases agree with TRBD1. The CDR3 runs 17 residues. Looked up from germline, CDR1 is SGHDT and CDR2 is YYEEEE. With V trimmed by 2 bases and J by 0 bases, 8 bases remained unmatched. CDR3 in DNA: TGTGCCAGCAGCTTTTTCCCGACAGGGGGCATCTCCTACGAGCAGTACTTC. Translated: CASSFFPTGGISYEQYF.

This chain links TRBV14 with TRBJ1-1, with D possibly TRBD1 on 5 matching bases. There are 13 residues in the CDR3. V dropped 7 bases and J dropped 1 base, with 10 bases sitting between them. The germline V gene has CDR1 SGHDN and CDR2 FVKESK. The CDR3 nucleotides are TGTGCCAGCACTCAAGGACAGAACACTGAAGCTTTCTTT. This encodes CASTQGQNTEAFF.

V usage is TRBV11-3 and J usage is TRBJ2-2; TRBD1 is a possible D gene (6 bases). V was shortened by 7 bases and J by 7 bases, with 22 bases between the two germline ends. CDR3 length: 16 residues. Germline V gene sequence: CDR1 SGHNT, CDR2 YENEEA. The CDR3 spells CASTLGVLGGSGELFF. The CDR3 coding sequence is TGTGCCAGCACCCTAGGGGTGTTAGGGGGAAGCGGGGAGCTGTTTTTT.

The V and J genes are TRBV27 and TRBJ1-5; TRBD1 matches 12 bases. This CDR3 region has 16 residues. J gave up 7 bases and V 4 bases, and 8 bases lay outside the gene matches. CDR1 is MNHEY and CDR2 is SMNVEV in the germline V gene (reference sequence). Written as DNA, the CDR3 is TGTGCCAGCAGTTCCGCCGGGACAGGGGGCTTCCAGCCCCAGCATTTT. Protein sequence: CASSSAGTGGFQPQHF.

The chain is built from TRBV7-2 and TRBJ1-6; D possibly corresponds to TRBD1 (6 bases). CDR1 and CDR2 (germline): SGHTA, FQGNSA. The CDR3 length is 13 residues. Trimming took off 0 bases at V and 9 bases at J, with 6 bases between the two ends. The CDR3 loop reads CASSLAGGSPLHF. The CDR3 DNA follows: TGTGCCAGCAGCTTAGCAGGGGGTTCACCCCTCCACTTT.

This clone has only one observation. The chain links TRBV7-3 to TRBJ2-1; 12 positions match TRBD2. V lost 5 bases and J lost 6; bases outside the gene matches: 5. The CDR3 spans 15 residues. CDR1 SGHTA and CDR2 FQGTGA come from the germline V gene. CDR3 sequence reads: CASSASTSGSNEQFF. CDR3 coding DNA: TGTGCCAGCAGCGCATCGACTAGCGGGAGCAATGAGCAGTTCTTC. Full variable domain (outside the CDR3, taken from reference TRBV7-3 and TRBJ2-1): GAGVSQTPSNKVTEKGKYVELRCDPISGHTALYWYRQSLGQGPEFLIYFQGTGAADDSGLPNDRFFAVRPEGSVSTLKIQRTERGDSAVYLCASSASTSGSNEQFFGPGTRLTVL.

The J gene is TRBJ2-7, the V gene TRBV28; perhaps TRBD1 as D (5 bases). Per germline, CDR1 MDHEN and CDR2 SYDVKM. The CDR3 totals 14 residues. Trimming removed 3 bases from V and 3 bases from J, with 12 bases in between. This CDR3 reads CASSLTAKYYEQYF. DNA for the CDR3: TGTGCCAGCAGTTTGACAGCGAAATACTACGAGCAGTACTTC.

The table lists this clone with a few counts. The V and J genes are TRBV18 and TRBJ1-3; 7 bases are a match to TRBD1. In germline, CDR1 is KGHSH, CDR2 LQKENI. The trim removed 2 bases at V and 4 bases at J, leaving 2 bases unmatched. There are 14 residues in the CDR3. CDR3 bases: TGTGCCAGCTCACCAACAGGGGTCGGAAACACCATATATTTT. Residues: CASSPTGVGNTIYF.

The rearrangement links TRBV12-3 or TRBV12-4 to TRBJ1-1; D may be TRBD1 (6 bases). This CDR3 comprises 12 residues. Deletions cut 8 bases from V and 1 base from J, with 8 bases between. The CDR3 sequence is CASGTSNTEAFF. CDR3 sequence (DNA): TGTGCCAGCGGGACATCGAACACTGAAGCTTTCTTT.

The rearrangement joins TRBV4-3 to TRBJ1-5; no clear D. The CDR3 has 15 amino acids. Trimming took 0 bases from V and 0 from J, leaving 6 bases between them. The germline V gene encodes CDR1 LGHNA and CDR2 YSLEER. Here the CDR3 reads CASSQDTVSNQPQHF. The CDR3 DNA is TGCGCCAGCAGCCAAGATACGGTTAGCAATCAGCCCCAGCATTTT.

The chain combines TRBV5-4 with TRBJ2-3, with 9 nucleotides matching TRBD1. V gave up 8 bases and J gave up 4 bases; unmatched junction bases: 5. The CDR3 runs to 13 residues. Germline CDR1 is SGHNT and CDR2 is YYREEE (reference sequence). The CDR3: CASRGQGSDTQYF. The CDR3 DNA reads as TGTGCCAGTCGGGGACAGGGTTCAGATACGCAGTATTTT.

The chain is built from TRBV30 and TRBJ2-7; 10 nucleotides align to TRBD2. Per germline, CDR1 GTSNPN and CDR2 SVGIG (reference sequence). Germline trimming cut 3 bases from V and 1 base from J; bases unmatched to any gene: 6. This CDR3 is 15 amino acids long. The CDR3 DNA reads as TGTGCCTGGAGCCCCCTAGCGGGAGTATCCTACGAGCAGTACTTC. Its protein is CAWSPLAGVSYEQYF.

The rearrangement uses TRBV6-5 and TRBJ2-7, with TRBD1 matching over 9 bases. The CDR3 extends over 13 amino acids. CDR1 is MNHEY and CDR2 is SVGAGI in the germline V gene. With 8 bases clipped from V and 1 base from J, the junction kept 3 bases outside the gene matches. The CDR3 nucleotides are TGTGCCAGCCGGGGACAGGGTTCCTACGAGCAGTACTTC. Amino acids: CASRGQGSYEQYF.

This chain uses TRBV9 with TRBJ2-1; D may be TRBD2 (6 bases). The CDR3 contains 15 residues. V was shortened by 3 bases and J by 0 bases, with 10 bases between the two germline ends. Germline CDR1 is SGDLS and CDR2 is YYNGEE. CDR3 loop: CASSEVGGSYNEQFF. CDR3 bases: TGTGCCAGCAGCGAGGTGGGAGGCTCCTACAATGAGCAGTTCTTC. Drawing the rest from reference TRBV9 and TRBJ2-1, the complete variable domain is DSGVTQTPKHLITATGQRVTLRCSPRSGDLSVYWYQQSLDQGLQFLIQYYNGEERAKGNILERFSAQQFPDLHSELNLSSLELGDSALYFCASSEVGGSYNEQFFGPGTRLTVL.

The rearrangement uses TRBV7-9 and TRBJ1-1, with TRBD1 matching over 7 bases. The CDR3 totals 14 residues. Trimming removed 2 bases from V and 4 bases from J; junction bases left unmatched: 4. Germline assignment: CDR1 SEHNR and CDR2 FQNEAQ (reference sequence). The CDR3: CASSLRGPGTEAFF. The CDR3 bases are TGTGCCAGCAGCTTAAGGGGGCCTGGCACTGAAGCTTTCTTT.

The V and J genes are TRBV28 and TRBJ2-7; D possibly corresponds to TRBD1 (6 bases). Germline CDR1 reads MDHEN; CDR2 reads SYDVKM. The CDR3 covers 15 residues. V was clipped by 1 base and J by 2 bases, with 12 bases between them. The CDR3 DNA reads TGTGCCAGCAGTTTATCAGGGGTACAGCCCTACGAGCAGTACTTC. It codes for CASSLSGVQPYEQYF. Variable domain in full (rest from reference TRBV28 and TRBJ2-7): DVKVTQSSRYLVKRTGEKVFLECVQDMDHENMFWYRQDPGLGLRLIYFSYDVKMKEKGDIPEGYSVSREKKERFSLILESASTNQTSMYLCASSLSGVQPYEQYFGPGTRLTVT.

The CDR3: CASSLNTGYNSPLHF. The CDR3 region has the DNA TGTGCCAGCAGCCTAAACACGGGCTATAATTCACCCCTCCACTTT. The chain is built from TRBV7-8 and TRBJ1-6; D gene unclear. This CDR3 region has 15 residues. Germline V gene sequence: CDR1 SGHVS, CDR2 FQNEAQ. The V gene lost 5 bases and the J gene lost 3 bases, with 11 bases spanning the gap.

This chain joins TRBV28 and TRBJ1-1; TRBD1 agrees at 8 bases. CDR1 is MDHEN, CDR2 SYDVKM, per germline. This CDR3 comprises 13 residues. V trimming: 10 bases; J trimming: 4 bases; junction bases outside the gene matches: 8. The CDR3 DNA reads as TGTGCCACCAAAGGACAGGGAACCACTGAAGCTTTCTTT. Protein: CATKGQGTTEAFF.

V is TRBV3-1 (or the pseudogene TRBV3-2) and J is TRBJ2-5; D possibly corresponds to TRBD2 (6 bases). V lost 2 bases to trimming and J lost 0 bases, with 13 bases between them. There are 16 residues in the CDR3. Looked up from germline, CDR1 is LGHDT and CDR2 is YNNKEL (reference sequence). CDR3 sequence reads: CASSQRRAGNQETQYF. In nucleotides, the CDR3 is TGTGCCAGCAGCCAACGCCGGGCGGGGAACCAAGAGACCCAGTACTTC.

The chain has TRBV5-1 and TRBJ1-2; 7 bases agree with TRBD1. Germline V CDR1 and CDR2: SGHRS, YFSETQ. The CDR3 spans 14 residues. V shed 5 bases, J shed 6 bases, and the junction held 10 bases outside the gene matches. CDR3 in amino acids: CASSSITGQNGYTF. In DNA, the CDR3 is TGCGCCAGCAGTTCCATCACGGGACAGAATGGCTACACCTTC.

The chain employs TRBV27 and TRBJ2-7, with TRBD2 matching 13 bases. The V gene's germline CDR1 is MNHEY and CDR2 SMNVEV (reference sequence). The CDR3 runs 14 residues. J lost 7 bases, V lost 5 bases, and 5 bases had no gene match. The CDR3 spells CASSKGLAGVEQYF. CDR3 bases: TGTGCCAGCAGTAAAGGACTAGCGGGAGTTGAGCAGTACTTC.